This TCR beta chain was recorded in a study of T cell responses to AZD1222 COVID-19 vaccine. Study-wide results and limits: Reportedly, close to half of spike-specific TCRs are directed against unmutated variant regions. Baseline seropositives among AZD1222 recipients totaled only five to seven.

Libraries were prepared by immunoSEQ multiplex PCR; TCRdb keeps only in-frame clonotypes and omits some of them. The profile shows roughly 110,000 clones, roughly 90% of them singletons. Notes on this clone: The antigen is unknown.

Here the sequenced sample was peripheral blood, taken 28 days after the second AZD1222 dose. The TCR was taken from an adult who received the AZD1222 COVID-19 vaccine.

CDR3 sequence: CATSSYRGGTEAFF. DNA for the CDR3: TGTGCCACCAGCAGTTACAGGGGTGGGACTGAAGCTTTCTTT. The chain combines TRBV15 with TRBJ1-1, with 7 positions matching TRBD1. The CDR3 covers 14 residues. V shed 3 bases and J 5 bases; nucleotides not matched to a gene: 6. The germline V gene has CDR1 LNHNV and CDR2 YYDKDF (reference sequence).